These 6 T cell receptor beta chains share one sample of origin, sequenced in a study of blood T cell repertoires in COVID-19. Sequencing was performed with immunoSEQ multiplex PCR; in TCRdb, only in-frame clones are kept and a portion is missing. The sample includes around 260,000 clones, approximately 86% of them seen just once. The sequenced sample was peripheral blood. The receptor set was obtained from a woman aged 55-69 years with COVID-19, enrolled during active disease.

This clone was counted once. The chain couples TRBV5-1 to TRBJ1-2; no clear D gene. CDR1 is SGHRS, CDR2 YFSETQ, per germline. With 1 base removed from V and 5 bases from J, the gap between germline ends came to 6 bases. The CDR3 spans 12 residues. DNA for the CDR3: TGCGCCAGCAGCTTGTCCCAGTATGGCTACACCTTC. Its translation: CASSLSQYGYTF.

The chain uses TRBV6-1 and TRBJ1-6, with unresolved D. Trimming removed 2 bases from V and 9 bases from J, with 17 bases in between. This CDR3 comprises 16 residues. Per the germline V gene, CDR1 is MNHNS and CDR2 is SASEGT. CDR3 amino acids: CASSENLSLGGSPLHF. For the CDR3, the DNA is TGTGCCAGCAGTGAAAACCTTTCCCTCGGCGGTTCACCCCTCCACTTT.

This chain connects TRBV12-5 to TRBJ2-5; 7 bases are shared with TRBD1. Per germline, CDR1 LGHNT and CDR2 FRNRAP. Trimming took 1 base from V and 5 from J; bases not matched to a gene: 4. The CDR3 runs to 14 residues. The CDR3 nucleotides read TGTGCTAGTGGTTTGGGACAGGGCTCCGAGACCCAGTACTTC. Amino acid sequence: CASGLGQGSETQYF.

This chain uses TRBV19 with TRBJ2-6; D remains unclear. V was cut by 8 bases and J by 0 bases, with 8 bases left in between. The CDR3 is 14 amino acids. CDR1 is LNHDA and CDR2 is SQIVND in the germline V gene (reference sequence). CDR3 sequence: CASCHYSGANVLTF. The CDR3 DNA reads TGTGCCAGTTGCCACTACTCTGGGGCCAACGTCCTGACTTTC.

The chain joins TRBV4-1 to TRBJ2-7, with D tentatively TRBD2 (6 bases). The germline gives CDR1 MGHRA, CDR2 YSYEKL. This CDR3 region has 17 residues. V lost 3 bases to trimming and J lost 4 bases, with 22 bases between them. The CDR3 protein is CASSQGGGRGATYEQYF. The CDR3 DNA follows: TGCGCCAGCAGCCAGGGGGGTGGTCGCGGTGCTACTTACGAGCAGTACTTC.

This chain joins TRBV2 and TRBJ2-4, with TRBD1 matching over 8 bases. V lost 5 bases, J lost 8 bases, and 11 bases stayed unmatched. Germline V gives CDR1 SNHLY, CDR2 FYNNEI. The CDR3 covers 15 residues. The DNA of the CDR3 is TGTGCCAGCAGTAACGGGCCAGGGGGCGCGGACATTCAGTACTTC. Its translation: CASSNGPGGADIQYF.